Listed below are T cell receptor beta chains from one sample, sequenced in a study of blood T cell repertoires in COVID-19. The table came from immunoSEQ multiplex PCR; TCRdb's copy has only in-frame clones and leaves some out. The repertoire includes around 320,000 clones, roughly 89% of them detected once, and approximately 4% sits in the top ten. What was sequenced was PBMCs or T cells enriched from blood (not recorded which). The receptors were sampled from a woman younger than 30 with acute COVID-19. Each CDR3 is given with its conserved first and last residue. Each record gives: J gene, D gene, clone size, V gene, CDR3 DNA, CDR3 protein. A D gene is named only where the DNA matches it firmly. Size values are once, few and many counts, or a class for expanded clones, and some rows have none.

J gene: TRBJ2-1
D gene: TRBD2
clone size: once
V gene: TRBV20-1
CDR3 DNA: TGCAGTGCTAGTAACAGCGGGAGGGGAGGGGAGCAGTTCTTC
CDR3 protein: CSASNSGRGGEQFF

J gene: TRBJ2-7
D gene: NA
clone size: NA
V gene: TRBV6-5
CDR3 DNA: TGTGCCAGCAGAAACAGGGAAGGCTACGAGCAGTACTTC
CDR3 protein: CASRNREGYEQYF

J gene: TRBJ2-2
D gene: NA
clone size: NA
V gene: TRBV29-1
CDR3 DNA: TGCAGCGTTGAGGGGACACTTAACACCGGGGAGCTGTTTTTT
CDR3 protein: CSVEGTLNTGELFF

J gene: TRBJ1-2
D gene: NA
clone size: NA
V gene: TRBV6-6
CDR3 DNA: TGTGCCAGCAGTTACTCAGCGGAGTATGGCTACACCTTC
CDR3 protein: CASSYSAEYGYTF

J gene: TRBJ1-5
D gene: TRBD1
clone size: NA
V gene: TRBV13
CDR3 DNA: TGTGCCAGCAGCATACAGGGGTCCAATCAGCCCCAGCATTTT
CDR3 protein: CASSIQGSNQPQHF

J gene: TRBJ2-2
D gene: NA
clone size: NA
V gene: TRBV5-6
CDR3 DNA: TGTGCCAGCAGCTCTCTCCCCGGGGAGCTGTTTTTT
CDR3 protein: CASSSLPGELFF

J gene: TRBJ2-3
D gene: TRBD2
clone size: few
V gene: TRBV27
CDR3 DNA: TGTGCCAGCAGTTTACTAGCGGGAGGTTCAGATACGCAGTATTTT
CDR3 protein: CASSLLAGGSDTQYF

J gene: TRBJ2-3
D gene: TRBD1
clone size: NA
V gene: TRBV28
CDR3 DNA: TGTGCCAGCAGTTCCGGGACAGGGGGACCAGATACGCAGTATTTT
CDR3 protein: CASSSGTGGPDTQYF

J gene: TRBJ1-6
D gene: NA
clone size: NA
V gene: TRBV21-1
CDR3 DNA: TGTGCCAGCAGCAGATTCCATCGGGGACAGGGCTCCTATAATTCACCCCTCCACTTT
CDR3 protein: CASSRFHRGQGSYNSPLHF

J gene: TRBJ1-2
D gene: NA
clone size: NA
V gene: TRBV20-1
CDR3 DNA: TGCAGTGCTAGAGATAGATATGGCTACACCTTC
CDR3 protein: CSARDRYGYTF

J gene: TRBJ1-1
D gene: NA
clone size: NA
V gene: TRBV5-1
CDR3 DNA: TGCGCCAGCAGCTTGGCAGTAATGAACACTGAAGCTTTCTTT
CDR3 protein: CASSLAVMNTEAFF

J gene: TRBJ1-2
D gene: NA
clone size: NA
V gene: TRBV7-8
CDR3 DNA: TGTGCCAGCAGCGAACGGACTGCCTATGGCTACACCTTC
CDR3 protein: CASSERTAYGYTF

J gene: TRBJ1-1
D gene: NA
clone size: once
V gene: TRBV21-1
CDR3 DNA: TGTGCCAGCAGCTGGGCAGGGGAGAACACTGAAGCTTTCTTT
CDR3 protein: CASSWAGENTEAFF

J gene: TRBJ1-1
D gene: TRBD1
clone size: NA
V gene: TRBV24-1
CDR3 DNA: TGTGCCACCAGTGAAACGGGACAGGGGGGGAACACTGAAGCTTTCTTT
CDR3 protein: CATSETGQGGNTEAFF

J gene: TRBJ2-2
D gene: NA
clone size: NA
V gene: TRBV5-1
CDR3 DNA: TGCGCCAGCAGCTTGAGAGCGGTGAACACCGGGGAGCTGTTTTTT
CDR3 protein: CASSLRAVNTGELFF

J gene: TRBJ2-3
D gene: TRBD1
clone size: once
V gene: TRBV9
CDR3 DNA: TGTGCCAGCAGCGTGGACAGGAGAGCAGATACGCAGTATTTT
CDR3 protein: CASSVDRRADTQYF

J gene: TRBJ1-2
D gene: NA
clone size: NA
V gene: TRBV5-8
CDR3 DNA: TGTGCCAGCACCTGGGCCGATGTGAGCTACACCTTC
CDR3 protein: CASTWADVSYTF

J gene: TRBJ2-1
D gene: TRBD2
clone size: NA
V gene: TRBV15
CDR3 DNA: TGTGCCACCAGCAGAGAAGTAGCGGGGGTCTACAATGAGCAGTTCTTC
CDR3 protein: CATSREVAGVYNEQFF